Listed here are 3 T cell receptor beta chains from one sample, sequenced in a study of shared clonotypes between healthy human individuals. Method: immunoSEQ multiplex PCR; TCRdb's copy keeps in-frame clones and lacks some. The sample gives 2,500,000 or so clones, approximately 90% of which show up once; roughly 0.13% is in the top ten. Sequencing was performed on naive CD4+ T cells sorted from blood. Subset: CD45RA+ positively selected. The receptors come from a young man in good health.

In DNA, the CDR3 is TGTGCCAGCAGATCTAACCGGGACGCGATTTCACCCCTCCACTTT. It translates to CASRSNRDAISPLHF. The chain couples TRBV6-5 to TRBJ1-6; tentative D call: TRBD1 (5 bases). Germline CDR1 reads MNHEY; CDR2 reads SVGAGI. The V and J ends lost 6 bases and 9 bases respectively, with 18 bases between them. This CDR3 has 15 amino acids.

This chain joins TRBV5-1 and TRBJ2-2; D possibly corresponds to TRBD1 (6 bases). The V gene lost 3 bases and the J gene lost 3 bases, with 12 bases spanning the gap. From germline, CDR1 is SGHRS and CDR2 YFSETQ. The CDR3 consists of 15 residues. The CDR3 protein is CASSSDSPDTGELFF. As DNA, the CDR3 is TGCGCCAGCAGCTCGGACAGCCCCGACACCGGGGAGCTGTTTTTT.

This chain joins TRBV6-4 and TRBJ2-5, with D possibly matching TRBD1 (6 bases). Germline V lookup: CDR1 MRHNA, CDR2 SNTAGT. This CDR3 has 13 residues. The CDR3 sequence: CATSQGQQETQYF. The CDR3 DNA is TGTGCTACCAGCCAGGGGCAGCAAGAGACCCAGTACTTC.